These 2 T cell receptor beta chains were sequenced from one sample in a study of cytomegalovirus exposure and HLA in healthy donors. The PCR was carried out with 60 Vbeta primers and 13 Jbeta primers. Libraries were prepared by immunoSEQ multiplex PCR; TCRdb keeps only in-frame clonotypes and omits some of them. Listed are about 120,000 clones; around 3.9% falls within the top ten. Sequencing was carried out using PBMCs. These receptors were collected from a man younger than 30 in good health and CMV-seronegative.

V and J are TRBV7-2 and TRBJ2-3, with D tentatively TRBD2 (7 bases). CDR3 length equals 15 residues. CDR1 and CDR2 (germline): SGHTA, FQGNSA. V lost 8 bases to trimming and J lost 7 bases, with 22 bases between them. The CDR3 DNA is TGTGCCAGCCACCGTGGGGGGGGGCGAGGGAATACGCAGTATTTT. It yields the protein CASHRGGGRGNTQYF.

The genes are TRBV19 and TRBJ2-1; D uncertain. This CDR3 has 15 amino acids. Trimming removed 6 bases at V and 7 bases at J, with 19 bases between. Germline values: CDR1 LNHDA, CDR2 SQIVND (reference sequence). CDR3 residues: CASSGYTRALNEQFF. The CDR3 coding sequence is TGTGCCAGTAGCGGGTACACCAGAGCTTTGAATGAGCAGTTCTTC.